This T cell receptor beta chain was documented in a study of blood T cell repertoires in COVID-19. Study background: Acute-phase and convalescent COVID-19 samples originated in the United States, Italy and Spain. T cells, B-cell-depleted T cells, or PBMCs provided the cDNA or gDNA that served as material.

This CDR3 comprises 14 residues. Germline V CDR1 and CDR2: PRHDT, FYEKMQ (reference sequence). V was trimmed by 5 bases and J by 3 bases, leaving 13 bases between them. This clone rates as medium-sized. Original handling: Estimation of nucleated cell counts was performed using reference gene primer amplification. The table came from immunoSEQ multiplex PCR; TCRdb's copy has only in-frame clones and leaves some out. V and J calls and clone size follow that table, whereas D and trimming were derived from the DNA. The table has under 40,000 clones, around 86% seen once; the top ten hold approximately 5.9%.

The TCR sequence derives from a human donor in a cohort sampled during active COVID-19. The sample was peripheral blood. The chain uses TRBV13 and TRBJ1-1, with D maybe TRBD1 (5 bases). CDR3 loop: CASSPHRGDTEAFF. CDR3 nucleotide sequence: TGTGCCAGCAGCCCCCACCGGGGGGACACTGAAGCTTTCTTT. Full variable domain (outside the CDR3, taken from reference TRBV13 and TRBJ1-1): AAGVIQSPRHLIKEKRETATLKCYPIPRHDTVYWYQQGPGQDPQFLISFYEKMQSDKGSIPDRFSAQQFSDYHSELNMSSLELGDSALYFCASSPHRGDTEAFFGQGTRLTVV.